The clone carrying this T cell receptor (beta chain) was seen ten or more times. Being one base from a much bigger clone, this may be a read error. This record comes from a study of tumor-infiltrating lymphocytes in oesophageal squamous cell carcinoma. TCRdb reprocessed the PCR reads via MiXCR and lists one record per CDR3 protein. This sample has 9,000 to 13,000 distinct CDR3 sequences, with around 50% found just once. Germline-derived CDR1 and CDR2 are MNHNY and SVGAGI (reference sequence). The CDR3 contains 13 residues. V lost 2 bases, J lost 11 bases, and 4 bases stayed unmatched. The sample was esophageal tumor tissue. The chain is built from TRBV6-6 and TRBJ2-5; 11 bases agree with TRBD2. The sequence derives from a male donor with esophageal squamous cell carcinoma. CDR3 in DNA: TGTGCCAGCAGTTACACTAGCGGGAGTGAGCAGTACTTC. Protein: CASSYTSGSEQYF.